The text below deals with one T cell receptor beta chain. Its specificity is unknown. These data come from a study of STAT5B mutations in CD4+ large granular lymphocyte leukemia. The study, taken as a whole, reports: No patients shared main leukemic clonotypes, though roughly 25% appeared at low frequency elsewhere. The CD4+ versus CD8+ T-LGLL clonality difference may reflect limited sample size. Patient CD4-sorted repertoires looked more clonal than healthy CD4+ repertoires, even without putative leukemic clones. TRBV06-family usage was enriched in top patient clones (8/27) versus controls (2/35).

The length of the CDR3 is 13 residues. Germline loops: CDR1 MNHNS, CDR2 SASEGT. Trimming took 7 bases from V and 0 from J, leaving 9 bases between them. TCRdb's copy holds only in-frame clones and misses some; the assay was immunoSEQ multiplex PCR. The data show almost 30,000 clones, roughly 84% seen once. This receptor was taken from a human donor in good health. V gene TRBV6-1 combines with J gene TRBJ1-1; no clear D gene. Material: CD4+ T cells from blood buffy coats. Here the CDR3 DNA reads TGTGCCAGCAAGAAAGAGATGAACACTGAAGCTTTCTTT. It translates to CASKKEMNTEAFF.